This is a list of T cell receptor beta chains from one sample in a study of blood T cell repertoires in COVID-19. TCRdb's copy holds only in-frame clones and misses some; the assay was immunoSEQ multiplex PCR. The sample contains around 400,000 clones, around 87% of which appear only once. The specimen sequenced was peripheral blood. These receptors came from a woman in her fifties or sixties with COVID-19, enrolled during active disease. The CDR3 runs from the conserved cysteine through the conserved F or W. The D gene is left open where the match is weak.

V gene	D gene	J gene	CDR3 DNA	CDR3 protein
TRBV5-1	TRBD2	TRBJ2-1	TGCGCCAGCAGACGGGTGGGACTAGCGGACATGAGCTCCTACAATGAGCAGTTCTTC	CASRRVGLADMSSYNEQFF
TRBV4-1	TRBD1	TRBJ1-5	TGCGCCAGCAGCCTGGACAGGGAGTATCAGCCCCAGCATTTT	CASSLDREYQPQHF
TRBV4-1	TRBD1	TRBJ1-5	TGCGCCAGCAGCCAAGATACAGGGACAGGATTCAATCAGCCCCAGCATTTT	CASSQDTGTGFNQPQHF
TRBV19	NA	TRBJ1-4	TGTGCCAGTAGTATCCAGACTTCCAATGAAAAACTGTTTTTT	CASSIQTSNEKLFF
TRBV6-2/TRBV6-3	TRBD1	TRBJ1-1	TGTGCCAGCAGTTCGGGACAGGGGATGAACACTGAAGCTTTCTTT	CASSSGQGMNTEAFF
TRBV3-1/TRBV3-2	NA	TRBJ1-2	TGTGCCAGCAGCCACGGGGACACCCTCTATGGCTACACCTTC	CASSHGDTLYGYTF
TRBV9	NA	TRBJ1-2	TGTGCCAGCACGGACAGACCCTATGGCTACACCTTC	CASTDRPYGYTF
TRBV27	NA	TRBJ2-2	TGTGCCAGCAGTCCGCTAGCGATGAACACCGGGGAGCTGTTTTTT	CASSPLAMNTGELFF
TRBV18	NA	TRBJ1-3	TGTGCCAGCTCACCAAAAGGCCTAGGGGGACACACCATATATTTT	CASSPKGLGGHTIYF
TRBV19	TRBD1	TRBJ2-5	TGTGCCAGTAGGATGGGACAGCAAGAGACCCAGTACTTC	CASRMGQQETQYF
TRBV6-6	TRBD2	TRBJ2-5	TGTGCCAGCAGTTTTAGCGGGGGGGCCCCTGAGACCCAGTACTTC	CASSFSGGAPETQYF
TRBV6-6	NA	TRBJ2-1	TGTGCCAGCAGAAACGCGTGGAATGAGCAGTTCTTC	CASRNAWNEQFF
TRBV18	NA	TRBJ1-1	TGTGCCAGCTCACCATCAGTAATGAACACTGAAGCTTTCTTT	CASSPSVMNTEAFF
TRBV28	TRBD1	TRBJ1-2	TGTGCCAGCAGTTGGGACAGGCACGGCTACACCTTC	CASSWDRHGYTF
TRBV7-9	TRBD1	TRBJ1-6	TGTGCCAGCAGCTTAACCCCGGGACAGGGAGGCTCACCCCTCCACTTT	CASSLTPGQGGSPLHF
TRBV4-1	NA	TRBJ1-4	TGCGCCAGCAGCCAAGATCCCGCCGGGGAAGCTAATGAAAAACTGTTTTTT	CASSQDPAGEANEKLFF
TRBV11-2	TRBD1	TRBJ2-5	TGTGCCAGCAGCCGGGACAGGGGAGAGACCCAGTACTTC	CASSRDRGETQYF
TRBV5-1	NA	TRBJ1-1	TGCGCCAGCAGCTTGGAAGACTTGAACACTGAAGCTTTCTTT	CASSLEDLNTEAFF
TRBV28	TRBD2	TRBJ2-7	TGTGCCAGCAGATCCGGGGGGGCCTTTATCAACGAGCAGTACTTC	CASRSGGAFINEQYF
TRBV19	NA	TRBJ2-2	TGTGCCAGTAGTATGATCTCAGGCAGGGGAACCGGGGAGCTGTTTTTT	CASSMISGRGTGELFF
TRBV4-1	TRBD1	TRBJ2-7	TGCGCCAGCAGCCCCCCCCGTGACAGGGCATACGAGCAGTACTTC	CASSPPRDRAYEQYF